This T cell receptor beta chain was found in a study of T-cell memory formation after mild COVID-19. Study in general: Largely, TCR clusters stayed within a single donor. Overall study findings and caveats: Clones shrinking from day 15 to 85 showed even CD4/CD8 mixes; later expanders tilted CD4+. Clones that contracted clustered mainly in CM and EM if CD4+ and in EMRA if CD8+.

With respect to this clonotype: The antigen remains undetermined.

TCRdb called the 5' RACE reads again in MiXCR, with one record for every CDR3 protein. In the table there are fewer than 400,000 distinct CDR3 sequences, 10% to 15% of which are singletons. Germline-derived CDR1 and CDR2 are SGHRS and YFSETQ. Trimming removed 4 bases at V and 5 bases at J, with 18 bases between. The CDR3 spans 15 residues. What was sequenced was PBMCs or a T cell subset sorted from them (not recorded which). The genes are TRBV5-1 and TRBJ1-2, with D perhaps matching TRBD1 (5 bases). This clonotype originated in a man aged 18 to 29 who had mild COVID-19 (a few samples of this study predate the infection). Cell type and time point are not known. CDR3 in DNA: TGCGCCAGCAGCGGTGGGGGAGTAGGCTCATATGGCTACACCTTC. Protein sequence: CASSGGGVGSYGYTF.